These T cell receptor beta chains were read from a single sample in a study of blood T cell repertoires in COVID-19. The repertoire was sequenced with immunoSEQ multiplex PCR; TCRdb's copy has only in-frame clones and lacks some. The sample contains a few hundred thousand clones, roughly nine tenths of which appear only once. Sequencing used peripheral blood. The receptor source for this set is a woman aged 25 to 39 with COVID-19, enrolled during active disease. The CDR3 runs from the conserved cysteine through the conserved F or W. Each record gives: CDR3 protein, CDR3 DNA, V gene, J gene, D gene, clone size. A D gene is named only where the DNA matches it firmly. Clone size appears in some rows only: once, few, many, or a class for an expanded clone.

cdr3_aa: CASSQTGNPLTGELFF
cdr3_nt: TGTGCCAGCAGCCAAACAGGGAACCCTCTCACCGGGGAGCTGTTTTTT
v_call: TRBV14
j_call: TRBJ2-2
d_call: NA
clone_size: NA

cdr3_aa: CASSLSVRVKTEAFF
cdr3_nt: TGTGCCAGCAGTTTATCGGTCAGGGTAAAAACTGAAGCTTTCTTT
v_call: TRBV27
j_call: TRBJ1-1
d_call: NA
clone_size: NA

cdr3_aa: CASSGLASNYGYTF
cdr3_nt: TGTGCCAGCAGTGGGCTAGCTTCCAACTATGGCTACACCTTC
v_call: TRBV2
j_call: TRBJ1-2
d_call: NA
clone_size: NA

cdr3_aa: CASSPRTGGNYGYTF
cdr3_nt: TGTGCCAGCAGCCCACGGACAGGGGGGAACTATGGCTACACCTTC
v_call: TRBV7-2
j_call: TRBJ1-2
d_call: TRBD1
clone_size: NA

cdr3_aa: CASSLTSGANEQFF
cdr3_nt: TGTGCCAGCAGCTTAACTAGCGGAGCCAATGAGCAGTTCTTC
v_call: TRBV7-2
j_call: TRBJ2-1
d_call: TRBD2
clone_size: NA

cdr3_aa: CASSLRTGMNTEAFF
cdr3_nt: TGTGCCAGCAGTTTACGGACAGGAATGAACACTGAAGCTTTCTTT
v_call: TRBV27
j_call: TRBJ1-1
d_call: TRBD1
clone_size: NA

cdr3_aa: CAWSPGNTIYF
cdr3_nt: TGTGCCTGGAGCCCGGGAAACACCATATATTTT
v_call: TRBV30
j_call: TRBJ1-3
d_call: NA
clone_size: NA

cdr3_aa: CASSDQTGLGNTIYF
cdr3_nt: TGTGCCAGCAGCGACCAGACAGGGCTTGGAAACACCATATATTTT
v_call: TRBV11-3
j_call: TRBJ1-3
d_call: TRBD1
clone_size: NA

cdr3_aa: CASSVDGQVNQPQHF
cdr3_nt: TGTGCCAGCAGCGTAGATGGACAGGTTAATCAGCCCCAGCATTTT
v_call: TRBV9
j_call: TRBJ1-5
d_call: TRBD1
clone_size: once

cdr3_aa: CASSFGGSGSQETQYF
cdr3_nt: TGTGCCAGCAGCTTCGGAGGTAGCGGCTCCCAGGAGACCCAGTACTTC
v_call: TRBV5-5
j_call: TRBJ2-5
d_call: NA
clone_size: NA

cdr3_aa: CASSPGRVPEKLFF
cdr3_nt: TGTGCCAGCAGCCCCGGGAGAGTCCCCGAAAAACTGTTTTTT
v_call: TRBV13
j_call: TRBJ1-4
d_call: NA
clone_size: once

cdr3_aa: CASSFGGDTGELFF
cdr3_nt: TGTGCCAGCAGCTTCGGAGGGGACACCGGGGAGCTGTTTTTT
v_call: TRBV7-8
j_call: TRBJ2-2
d_call: NA
clone_size: NA

cdr3_aa: CATPSTGTGSDGYTF
cdr3_nt: TGTGCCACCCCATCCACCGGGACAGGGAGCGATGGCTACACCTTC
v_call: TRBV28
j_call: TRBJ1-2
d_call: TRBD1
clone_size: NA

cdr3_aa: CASSFGTEAFF
cdr3_nt: TGTGCCAGCAGTTTCGGCACTGAAGCTTTCTTT
v_call: TRBV12-3/TRBV12-4
j_call: TRBJ1-1
d_call: NA
clone_size: few

cdr3_aa: CASSHERGSGNIQYF
cdr3_nt: TGTGCCAGCAGCCACGAAAGGGGGTCGGGAAACATTCAGTACTTC
v_call: TRBV5-6
j_call: TRBJ2-4
d_call: NA
clone_size: NA

cdr3_aa: CASKEERITDTQYF
cdr3_nt: TGTGCCAGCAAGGAGGAACGAATCACAGATACGCAGTATTTT
v_call: TRBV5-4
j_call: TRBJ2-3
d_call: NA
clone_size: few

cdr3_aa: CASSPQDRLSALHF
cdr3_nt: TGTGCCAGCTCACCACAGGACAGGCTTTCGGCCCTCCACTTT
v_call: TRBV18
j_call: TRBJ1-6
d_call: TRBD1
clone_size: NA

cdr3_aa: CASSQDQAGDYGYTF
cdr3_nt: TGCGCCAGCAGCCAAGATCAGGCCGGGGACTATGGCTACACCTTC
v_call: TRBV4-3
j_call: TRBJ1-2
d_call: NA
clone_size: NA

cdr3_aa: CASGEGLYEQYF
cdr3_nt: TGTGCCAGCGGGGAGGGACTCTACGAGCAGTACTTC
v_call: TRBV6-6
j_call: TRBJ2-7
d_call: TRBD2
clone_size: NA

cdr3_aa: CASSLELAGGPEETQYF
cdr3_nt: TGTGCCAGCAGCTTAGAATTAGCGGGGGGGCCAGAGGAGACCCAGTACTTC
v_call: TRBV11-2
j_call: TRBJ2-5
d_call: TRBD2
clone_size: NA

cdr3_aa: CATQQGTPYNSPLHF
cdr3_nt: TGTGCCACCCAACAGGGGACGCCCTATAATTCACCCCTCCACTTT
v_call: TRBV5-4
j_call: TRBJ1-6
d_call: TRBD1
clone_size: NA

cdr3_aa: CASTPGVGGNEQFF
cdr3_nt: TGTGCCAGCACCCCGGGAGTGGGGGGGAATGAGCAGTTCTTC
v_call: TRBV27
j_call: TRBJ2-1
d_call: TRBD2
clone_size: NA

cdr3_aa: CASSDTSGRTGNEQFF
cdr3_nt: TGTGCCAGCAGCGACACTAGCGGGAGGACTGGGAATGAGCAGTTCTTC
v_call: TRBV27
j_call: TRBJ2-1
d_call: TRBD2
clone_size: NA

cdr3_aa: CASSLVGQGAWNNEQFF
cdr3_nt: TGTGCCAGCAGCTTGGTGGGACAGGGGGCATGGAACAATGAGCAGTTCTTC
v_call: TRBV5-5
j_call: TRBJ2-1
d_call: TRBD1
clone_size: NA

cdr3_aa: CASSSLPGEKLFF
cdr3_nt: TGTGCCAGCAGCTCCCTCCCCGGGGAAAAACTGTTTTTT
v_call: TRBV11-2
j_call: TRBJ1-4
d_call: NA
clone_size: NA

cdr3_aa: CASRSQGRNTEAFF
cdr3_nt: TGTGCCAGCAGATCACAGGGGCGGAACACTGAAGCTTTCTTT
v_call: TRBV27
j_call: TRBJ1-1
d_call: TRBD1
clone_size: NA

cdr3_aa: CASSPGGGGGFNEQFF
cdr3_nt: TGTGCCAGCAGCCCCGGGGGTGGCGGGGGATTCAATGAGCAGTTCTTC
v_call: TRBV28
j_call: TRBJ2-1
d_call: TRBD2
clone_size: NA

cdr3_aa: CASSPRQGDPDTQYF
cdr3_nt: TGTGCCAGCAGCCCTCGACAGGGGGACCCAGATACGCAGTATTTT
v_call: TRBV7-8
j_call: TRBJ2-3
d_call: TRBD1
clone_size: NA